What follows describes a single T cell receptor (beta chain). Its antigen is currently not known. The junction departs from the called germline gene at one end, perhaps through a read error. The method was RT-PCR. The sample was run on an Illumina HiSeq 2500. The public reads were reprocessed in TCRdb via fastp at Q25 and MiXCR, keeping in-frame beta chains. Every distinct CDR3 protein forms one entry, paired with its most common genes and DNA. The sample includes hundreds of thousands of distinct CDR3 sequences, with 10% to 12% observed a single time. The ten biggest clones cover 11% of the sample. These data come from a study of response to subunit inactivated influenza vaccine (dated by TCRdb to 2017 to 2018). A note on the overall study: To follow how T cells responded to a trivalent subunit inactivated influenza vaccine, the researchers relied on deep quantitative profiling of the T cell receptor repertoire. Results and caveats for the whole study, not just this receptor: It was suggested by the authors that each seasonal influenza vaccination may recruit only a limited number of new T cells.

The CDR3 spans 17 residues, from the cysteine through the phenylalanine. Just CDR3 DNA is preserved here, 51 bases in frame from base 1. The germline V gene encodes CDR1 DFQATT and CDR2 SNEGSKA (reference sequence). The sample was also linked to a second study, of T cells expressing NK-cell markers. As that second paper reports: 5'RACE template switching, by which a universal primer site and unique molecular identifiers were added, was used to make TCR beta cDNA libraries. Fewer than ten donors provided sorted CD3+CD56+NKG2C+, CD3+CD56+NKG2C- and CD3+CD56-NKG2C+ T-cell subsets, whose TCR beta-chain repertoires were profiled. Seven of the eight sequenced donors were HCMV-seropositive and one was HCMV-seronegative. To restrict sorting to alphabetaTCR-expressing T cells, an anti-gammadeltaTCR antibody was added in several experiments. In six donors, the dominant CD3+CD56+NKG2C+ clonotypes were among the top 10 CD8+ clonotypes and accounted for 1.0-7.0% of CD8+ T cells. Those dominant clonotypes were again the most abundant among CD3+CD56-NKG2C+ cells in several donors, at roughly 25-65%. It remained unclear whether the expanded NKG2C-expressing T cell clones were specific for HCMV antigens. The eight sequenced donors were randomly selected healthy volunteers, three men and five women. HCMV-specific IgG was detected in serum with a commercial ELISA kit to determine HCMV serostatus. Peripheral blood mononuclear cells were isolated from blood by Ficoll density gradient centrifugation. For several donors, unsorted PBMC were also used to sequence bulk peripheral blood T-cell repertoires. Synthesis of cDNA was primed from the TCR beta constant segment and was followed by two consecutive PCR amplification steps. Illumina HiSeq 2000/2500, MiSeq or NextSeq was used to sequence libraries as 2 x 150 bp reads. MIGEC handled demultiplexing of the reads and grouping by UMI, while MiTCR was used to assemble and quantify clonotypes. To exclude erroneous sequences, any TCR cDNA sequence not supported by at least two reads was discarded. The tcR package was used for downstream repertoire analysis, and clonotypes were matched between fractions using CDR3 nucleotide sequence together with V segment. VDJmatch was used to annotate antigen specificity against VDJdb, with one amino acid substitution in CDR3 allowed.

Source: PBMCs from blood, taken on the day of vaccination. The V and J genes are TRBV20-1 and TRBJ1-5; 7 junctional bases match TRBD1. The clonotype originates from a man in his forties or fifties who received an inactivated influenza vaccine. Donor details come from another sample of the same person, matched by shared clones. The CDR3 reads as follows: CSASGTGVLYSDQPQHF. The sequenced DNA: TGCAGTGCTAGCGGTACAGGGGTCCTCTATAGCGATCAGCCCCAGCATTTT.